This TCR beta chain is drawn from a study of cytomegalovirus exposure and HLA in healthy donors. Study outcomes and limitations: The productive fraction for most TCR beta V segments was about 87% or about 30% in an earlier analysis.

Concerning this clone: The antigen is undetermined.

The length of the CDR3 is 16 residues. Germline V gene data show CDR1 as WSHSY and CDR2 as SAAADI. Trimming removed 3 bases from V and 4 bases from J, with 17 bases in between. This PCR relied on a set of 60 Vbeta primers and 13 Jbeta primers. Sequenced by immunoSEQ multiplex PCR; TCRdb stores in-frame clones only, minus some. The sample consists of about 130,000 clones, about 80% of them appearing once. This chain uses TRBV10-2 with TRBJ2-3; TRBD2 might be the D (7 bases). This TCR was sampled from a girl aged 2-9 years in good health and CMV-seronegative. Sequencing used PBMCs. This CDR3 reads CASSDRGGGTADTQYF. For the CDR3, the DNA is TGCGCCAGCAGTGATAGGGGGGGCGGGACCGCAGATACGCAGTATTTT.